What follows are 15 T cell receptor beta chains derived from one specimen sequenced in a study of shared clonotypes between healthy human individuals. Terminally differentiated effector memory CD45RA+ cells were left out of the naive CD8 fraction, which was CD45RO-negative and positively selected for CCR7. Assay: immunoSEQ multiplex PCR; the TCRdb copy retains only in-frame clones and omits some. The table has over 2 million clones, roughly 94% seen once; the top ten hold 0.85% to 1.3%. Material for sequencing was naive CD8+ T cells sorted from blood. Source of these receptors: a man aged 18 to 35 in good health.

DNA of the CDR3: TGTGCCAGCAGCACCGAAACCGCCCAGTACTTC. As protein: CASSTETAQYF. The chain links TRBV5-5 to TRBJ2-5; no clear D gene. The germline V gene encodes CDR1 SGHKS and CDR2 YYEKEE (reference sequence). The V gene lost 4 bases and the J gene lost 9 bases, with 10 bases spanning the gap. This CDR3 comprises 11 residues. The variable domain in full, with the rest retrieved from reference TRBV5-5 and TRBJ2-5, is DAGVTQSPTHLIKTRGQQVTLRCSPISGHKSVSWYQQVLGQGPQFIFQYYEKEERGRGNFPDRFSARQFPNYSSELNVNALLLGDSALYLCASSTETAQYFGPGTRLLVL.

This chain links TRBV5-1 with TRBJ2-5; 10 bases agree with TRBD2. This CDR3 is 16 amino acids long. V shed 0 bases and J 1 base; nucleotides not matched to a gene: 3. The germline gives CDR1 SGHRS, CDR2 YFSETQ. DNA for the CDR3: TGCGCCAGCAGCTTGGCTAGCGGGGGCTTCCAAGAGACCCAGTACTTC. This codes for CASSLASGGFQETQYF.

The rearrangement uses TRBV6-1 and TRBJ2-2; D is unresolved. Trimming left V 6 bases short and J 6 bases short, with 8 bases between. The CDR3 is 12 amino acids. Germline CDR1 and CDR2: MNHNS and SASEGT. CDR3 amino acids: CASSVKSGELFF. CDR3 coding DNA: TGTGCCAGCAGCGTTAAGTCCGGGGAGCTGTTTTTT.

This clone was observed once. The V and J genes are TRBV29-1 and TRBJ2-7; weak D call: TRBD1 (6 bases). V shed 2 bases and J shed 5 bases, with 16 bases lying between them. Per the germline V gene, CDR1 is SQVTM and CDR2 is ANQGSEA. This CDR3 is built from 14 residues. The CDR3 spells CSVESAGVWDEQYF. CDR3 DNA sequence: TGCAGCGTTGAATCCGCAGGGGTCTGGGACGAGCAGTACTTC.

The chain is built from TRBV27 and TRBJ2-2, with D perhaps matching TRBD1 (6 bases). Germline V gene lookup returns CDR1 MNHEY and CDR2 SMNVEV (reference sequence). This CDR3 has 14 residues. V was cut by 6 bases and J by 7 bases, with 15 bases left in between. Written as DNA, the CDR3 is TGTGCCAGCAGCGGAGGCACAGGGATCGGGGAGCTGTTTTTT. It yields the protein CASSGGTGIGELFF.

The genes are TRBV30 and TRBJ1-2; D unresolved. The CDR3 totals 11 residues. With 1 base removed from V and 4 bases from J, the gap between germline ends came to 4 bases. Germline V gene data show CDR1 as GTSNPN and CDR2 as SVGIG (reference sequence). This CDR3 is CAWSDTYGYTF. The CDR3 DNA is TGTGCCTGGAGTGACACCTATGGCTACACCTTC.

On this clone: The sample contains more than one DNA sequence encoding this CDR3. The chain uses TRBV9 and TRBJ2-7; D uncertain. The germline V and J ends were trimmed by 0 bases and 7 bases, with 11 bases remaining between them. The germline CDR1 and CDR2 sequences are SGDLS and YYNGEE. The CDR3 spans 13 residues. CDR3 sequence reads: CASSVGGSTEQYF. CDR3 DNA sequence: TGTGCCAGCAGCGTAGGGGGATCCACGGAGCAGTACTTC.

Worth noting for this clone: A much larger clonotype is one base distant, so this may be a read error. J is TRBJ2-5 and V is TRBV30, with D uncertain. Germline V gene lookup returns CDR1 GTSNPN and CDR2 SVGIG (reference sequence). Trimming left V 2 bases short and J 11 bases short, with 15 bases between. The CDR3 sequence is 12 residues long. The CDR3 region has the DNA TGTGCCTGGAGTCCACCCCCCGGCTCACAGTACTTC. It is translated as CAWSPPPGSQYF.

V is TRBV5-6 and J is TRBJ2-7; 15 bases match TRBD2. This CDR3 has 17 residues. Germline V gives CDR1 SGHDT, CDR2 YYEEEE. V shed 4 bases and J 1 base; nucleotides not matched to a gene: 6. The CDR3 reads CASSRGLAGGGSYEQYF. CDR3 DNA sequence: TGTGCCAGCAGCAGGGGACTAGCGGGGGGCGGTTCCTACGAGCAGTACTTC.

The chain employs TRBV7-6 and TRBJ2-3, with 12 bases fitting TRBD2. The CDR3 runs to 15 residues. With V trimmed by 5 bases and J by 3 bases, 3 bases remained unmatched. Germline assignment: CDR1 SGHVS and CDR2 FNYEAQ. The CDR3 nucleotides read TGTGCCAGCAGCCCTAGCGGGAGGGGGACAGATACGCAGTATTTT. Translating it yields CASSPSGRGTDTQYF. Variable domain in full (rest from reference TRBV7-6 and TRBJ2-3): GAGVSQSPRYKVTKRGQDVALRCDPISGHVSLYWYRQALGQGPEFLTYFNYEAQQDKSGLPNDRFSAERPEGSISTLTIQRTEQRDSAMYRCASSPSGRGTDTQYFGPGTRLTVL.

The chain combines TRBV13 with TRBJ1-3, with 7 bases fitting TRBD1. There are 14 residues in the CDR3. Unmatched junction bases numbered 7, after V lost 7 bases and J lost 4 bases. From germline, CDR1 is PRHDT and CDR2 FYEKMQ (reference sequence). CDR3 protein: CASISTGSGNTIYF. CDR3 in DNA: TGTGCCAGCATCTCGACAGGGTCAGGAAACACCATATATTTT.

The sample holds one count of this clone. This chain joins TRBV4-3 and TRBJ2-2; tentative D call: TRBD2 (6 bases). V lost 1 base to trimming and J lost 3 bases, with 12 bases between them. Looked up from germline, CDR1 is LGHNA and CDR2 is YSLEER. The CDR3 consists of 16 residues. Here the CDR3 DNA reads TGCGCCAGCAGCCAAGGAATAGGGACTCACACCGGGGAGCTGTTTTTT. Encoded protein: CASSQGIGTHTGELFF.

This clone was recorded only once. For the CDR3, the DNA is TGTGCCAGCAGGGTTAGCGGTACCTACAATGAGCAGTTCTTC. Its protein is CASRVSGTYNEQFF. The genes are TRBV11-2 and TRBJ2-1, with D perhaps TRBD2 (6 bases). Germline V lookup: CDR1 SGHAT, CDR2 FQNNGV. Trimming took 6 bases from V and 2 from J, leaving 11 bases between them. CDR3 size: 14 residues.

For this clone: Other nucleotide sequences from this sample produce the same CDR3. V is TRBV9 and J is TRBJ2-7; TRBD2 might be the D (5 bases). The CDR3 has 12 amino acids. The V gene lost 4 bases and the J gene lost 4 bases, with 9 bases spanning the gap. Per germline, CDR1 SGDLS and CDR2 YYNGEE. The CDR3 region is CASSPTGYEQYF. The DNA for the CDR3 is TGTGCCAGCAGCCCCACGGGATACGAGCAGTACTTC. The variable domain in full, completed from reference TRBV9 and TRBJ2-7, reads DSGVTQTPKHLITATGQRVTLRCSPRSGDLSVYWYQQSLDQGLQFLIQYYNGEERAKGNILERFSAQQFPDLHSELNLSSLELGDSALYFCASSPTGYEQYFGPGTRLTVT.

In DNA form, the CDR3 reads TGTGCCAGCAGCCTAACCGACGGCTACAATGAGCAGTTCTTC. Translated: CASSLTDGYNEQFF. V and J are TRBV5-5 and TRBJ2-1; no clear D. Germline V gene data show CDR1 as SGHKS and CDR2 as YYEKEE (reference sequence). This CDR3 region has 14 residues. Trimming shortened V by 4 bases and J by 3 bases, and 11 bases separated the two germline ends.